The 10 T cell receptor beta chains below all came from one sample that was sequenced in a study of technical replicates of blood from a handful of donors. The method was immunoSEQ multiplex PCR; TCRdb's version includes in-frame clones alone and lacks a portion of them. The table includes more than 70,000 clones, approximately 93% detected once. Sequencing was performed on T cells isolated from PBMCs. Receptor source: a human donor in good health.

The CDR3: CASSQDPRQARGYTF. The CDR3 DNA sequence: TGCGCCAGCAGCCAAGACCCCCGACAGGCCCGTGGCTACACCTTC. The gene calls are TRBV4-1 and TRBJ1-2, with a possible D match to TRBD1 (6 bases). Trimming took off 0 bases at V and 7 bases at J, with 15 bases between the two ends. The CDR3 sequence is 15 residues long. The germline V gene encodes CDR1 MGHRA and CDR2 YSYEKL.

The chain employs TRBV5-4 and TRBJ2-3; D ambiguous. Germline lookup yields CDR1 SGHNT and CDR2 YYREEE (reference sequence). Trimming removed 0 bases at V and 5 bases at J, with 22 bases between. The CDR3 runs 18 residues. The CDR3 DNA reads as TGTGCCAGCAGCTTGGCCACCGGAGTTCCCGGGTTAGGAGATACGCAGTATTTT. It encodes CASSLATGVPGLGDTQYF.

The V call is TRBV7-6, the J call TRBJ2-5; 9 bases agree with TRBD2. Trimming cost V 3 bases and J 0 bases; bases outside gene matches: 2. The CDR3 covers 15 residues. Germline CDR1 reads SGHVS; CDR2 reads FNYEAQ. CDR3 region: CASSLTSGNQETQYF. CDR3 DNA sequence: TGTGCCAGCAGCTTGACTAGCGGAAACCAAGAGACCCAGTACTTC. Together with reference TRBV7-6 and TRBJ2-5, the CDR3 gives the full variable domain: GAGVSQSPRYKVTKRGQDVALRCDPISGHVSLYWYRQALGQGPEFLTYFNYEAQQDKSGLPNDRFSAERPEGSISTLTIQRTEQRDSAMYRCASSLTSGNQETQYFGPGTRLLVL.

This clone was seen once. This rearrangement joins TRBV5-4 to TRBJ2-5, with 9 nucleotides matching TRBD1. With 4 bases clipped from V and 5 bases from J, the junction kept 9 bases outside the gene matches. Germline CDR1 reads SGHNT; CDR2 reads YYREEE (reference sequence). The CDR3 covers 15 residues. For the CDR3, the DNA is TGTGCCAGCAGCCGACCGACAGGGGGTGGGGAGACCCAGTACTTC. Protein product: CASSRPTGGGETQYF.

The V gene is TRBV4-1, the J gene TRBJ2-1; TRBD2 matches at 8 bases. V shed 0 bases and J 10 bases; nucleotides not matched to a gene: 11. The CDR3 is 16 residues long. Germline CDR1 MGHRA, CDR2 YSYEKL. The CDR3 reads CASSQETTGRAIEQFF. The CDR3 bases are TGCGCCAGCAGCCAAGAAACCACCGGGAGGGCTATCGAGCAGTTCTTC.

The gene calls are TRBV19 and TRBJ1-4; no firm D call. This CDR3 has 12 residues. The V gene lost 2 bases and the J gene lost 7 bases, with 5 bases spanning the gap. The germline CDR1 and CDR2 sequences are LNHDA and SQIVND (reference sequence). This chain's CDR3 is CASSIIGEKLFF. CDR3 bases: TGTGCCAGTAGTATAATCGGTGAAAAACTGTTTTTT.

A few counts support this clone. The rearrangement links TRBV2 to TRBJ1-6; no clear D. CDR3 length: 14 amino acids. Looked up from germline, CDR1 is SNHLY and CDR2 is FYNNEI. Deletions cut 7 bases from V and 6 bases from J, with 13 bases between. In DNA, the CDR3 is TGTGCCAGCATCCCCGACACTTTTAATTCACCCCTCCACTTT. It translates to CASIPDTFNSPLHF.

The CDR3 nucleotides are TGTGCCAGTGTCGAGGGGAGGAAAAACACTGAAGCTTTCTTT. This translates into CASVEGRKNTEAFF. The V and J genes are TRBV6-5 and TRBJ1-1; D is possibly TRBD1 (5 bases). V lost 9 bases, J lost 2 bases, and 16 bases lay in between. CDR1 is MNHEY, CDR2 SVGAGI, per germline. The CDR3 has 14 residues.

This clone appeared once. This chain links TRBV7-9 with TRBJ1-2; D gene unclear. Trimming pared 2 bases from V and 5 bases from J, leaving 12 bases between. Germline V lookup: CDR1 SEHNR, CDR2 FQNEAQ (reference sequence). CDR3 size: 14 residues. CDR3 loop: CASSLWEVPYGYTF. CDR3 sequence (DNA): TGTGCCAGCAGCTTATGGGAGGTCCCGTATGGCTACACCTTC. Based on the CDR3 plus reference TRBV7-9 and TRBJ1-2, the full variable domain is DTGVSQNPRHKITKRGQNVTFRCDPISEHNRLYWYRQTLGQGPEFLTYFQNEAQLEKSRLLSDRFSAERPKGSFSTLEIQRTEQGDSAMYLCASSLWEVPYGYTFGSGTRLTVV.

The chain joins TRBV4-1 to TRBJ1-1, with a possible D match to TRBD1 (6 bases). This CDR3 has 18 residues. Germline V gives CDR1 MGHRA, CDR2 YSYEKL. The V gene lost 0 bases and the J gene lost 1 base, with 18 bases spanning the gap. CDR3 loop: CASSQEGRVGRGNTEAFF. CDR3 nucleotide sequence: TGCGCCAGCAGCCAAGAAGGGCGAGTGGGCAGGGGGAACACTGAAGCTTTCTTT.